This TCR beta chain was captured by sequencing in a study of blood T cell repertoires in COVID-19. Here immunoSEQ multiplex PCR was the method, and the copy in TCRdb shows in-frame clones only, minus some. This sample yields 70,000 to 95,000 clones, of which 88% are seen a single time; about 7.3% belongs to the top ten. Germline CDR1 SGDLS, CDR2 YYNGEE. The CDR3 runs 15 residues. Germline trimming cut 0 bases from V and 12 bases from J; bases unmatched to any gene: 9. The chain carries TRBV9 and TRBJ1-4, with 9 bases aligning to TRBD1. The clonotype originates from an older man with acute or convalescent COVID-19. Specimen: peripheral blood. For the CDR3, the DNA is TGTGCCAGCAGCGTAGAAACAGGGGGCGTGCCAGAACTGTTTTTT. Protein: CASSVETGGVPELFF. The whole variable domain, remainder taken from reference TRBV9 and TRBJ1-4, is DSGVTQTPKHLITATGQRVTLRCSPRSGDLSVYWYQQSLDQGLQFLIQYYNGEERAKGNILERFSAQQFPDLHSELNLSSLELGDSALYFCASSVETGGVPELFFGSGTQLSVL.